This T cell receptor (beta chain) emerged from a study of beta chain features in type 1 diabetes (dated by TCRdb to the late 2010s). Turning to the overall study: Mean age, gender distribution, total cell number and subset yield did not differ between patients and healthy donors. The study compared the TCRB repertoires of sorted circulating CD4+ T cell subsets in recently diagnosed type 1 diabetes patients with those in matched healthy donors. A total of roughly 100 million sorted cells were examined across all samples, and a strong correlation was observed between cell number per subset and RNA yield. Regulatory and stem cell-like memory subsets were obtained from only 8 patients and about eight healthy donors, while naive and central memory subsets were obtained from all 28 donors. The paper's findings and limits, for the study overall: Because the HLA sub-analyses included only small numbers of individuals, any influence of HLA type on TCRB rearrangement was left unresolved. Shorter templates might be favored by PCR, yet because patient and control samples were amplified and corrected together, any such skew would affect both groups equally. At VDJ recombination sites, patients with type 1 diabetes made fewer insertions and deleted more nucleotides, a pattern implying thymic rearrangement abnormalities. The naive, central memory and regulatory TCRB repertoires appeared to resemble one another more closely among patients than among healthy donors. Type 1 diabetes patients showed a moderate but significant shortening of TCRB CDR3 length in all four CD4+ subsets. Because cDNA rather than genomic DNA was sequenced, highly expressing activated cells could have been over-represented, although no difference in activation and CD3 levels was found between groups.

Each donor gave one peripheral blood draw, roughly 0.11 L on average, collected into heparinised tubes. Using a panel that included CD45RO, CCR7, CD25, CD127, CD95 and CD27, naive, central memory, regulatory and stem cell-like memory CD4+ T cells were sorted on a BD FACSAria II. All sorted populations exceeded 98% purity. PBMCs were separated immediately by Lymphoprep density gradient centrifugation and were stained directly, without being cultured. Samples were stained and sorted in pairs, with one healthy donor and one patient per experiment, so that batch effects were minimized. The High Capacity cDNA Reverse Transcription Kit was used to reverse transcribe all of the isolated RNA, meaning that expressed TCRB transcripts were what got sequenced. Deep immunoSEQ sequencing was applied to naive, central memory and regulatory T cell samples, giving an average of about 3.57 million total reads per sample. Sorted cells were lysed in RLT buffer, and RNA was extracted using DNase-treated RNeasy Micro or Mini kits according to cell number. Each cell subset was processed on its own to prevent cross-contamination, while patient and healthy donor samples were processed together. TCRB sequences were amplified from cDNA with the immunoSEQ multiplex PCR, producing 87-bp fragments spanning the CDR3 region. The amplicons were sequenced using the Illumina HiSeq platform. Turning to the authors' computational methods: PCR bias was computationally corrected using synthetic template baselines, reads within Hamming distance 2 were collapsed, and singletons that could not be merged were discarded. Reads were aligned against IMGT so that V, D and J genes, CDR3 length and insertions or deletions at six rearrangement sites could be assigned. Within each subset, clonotype counts were normalized to sorted cell number, and only after that were true diversity and Gini coefficients computed with the tcR R package. The overlap coefficient, calculated on TCRB nucleotide sequences, was used to measure repertoire sharing. TCRdb obtained this table from immuneACCESS and retained in-frame rearrangements with V and J assigned. These tables miss some clones; where compared with another copy, unresolved V genes account for less than half of the shortfall, and the remainder is unexplained. The V and J calls and the clone size are those of that table, but D and trimming were determined from the DNA. The sample contains around 340,000 clones, about a tenth of them found a single time. Around 1% of the sample lies in the top ten.

This clone appeared many times. The antigen it binds to is not known. No much larger clone is present one base from it, and per-base qualities are unavailable. The TCR was taken from a man aged 30 to 45 with type 1 diabetes. Material for sequencing was central memory CD4+ T cells from blood.

The bases read TGTGCCATCAACCCGGGGGAGCGGAACACTGAAGCTTTCTTT. This translates into CAINPGERNTEAFF. The chain is assembled from TRBV10-3 and TRBJ1-1; TRBD1 could be the D gene, as 5 bases match. Inclusive of the bounding cysteine and phenylalanine, the CDR3 is 14 residues long. Of all the DNA, just the CDR3 is kept, 42 bases in frame from base 1. From the germline V gene, CDR1 is ENHRY and CDR2 is SYGVKD. Deletion took 7 bases off V and 1 base off J, with a span of 13 bases between the germline ends.